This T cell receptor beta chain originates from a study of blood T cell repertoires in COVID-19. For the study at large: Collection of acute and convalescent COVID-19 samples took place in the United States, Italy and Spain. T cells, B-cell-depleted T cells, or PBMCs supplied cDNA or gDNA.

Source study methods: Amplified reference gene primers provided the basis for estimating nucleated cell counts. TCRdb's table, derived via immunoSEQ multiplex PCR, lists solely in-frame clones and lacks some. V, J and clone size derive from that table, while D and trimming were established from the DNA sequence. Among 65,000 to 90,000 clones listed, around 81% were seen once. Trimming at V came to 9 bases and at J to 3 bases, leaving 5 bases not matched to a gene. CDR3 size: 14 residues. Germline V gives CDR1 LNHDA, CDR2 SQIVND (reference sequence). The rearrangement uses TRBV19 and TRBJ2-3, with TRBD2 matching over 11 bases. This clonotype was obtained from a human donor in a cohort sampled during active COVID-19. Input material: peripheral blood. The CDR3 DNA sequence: TGTGCCAGCACACTAGCGGGGGTAACAGATACGCAGTATTTT. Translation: CASTLAGVTDTQYF. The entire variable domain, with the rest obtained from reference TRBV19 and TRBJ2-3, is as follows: DGGITQSPKYLFRKEGQNVTLSCEQNLNHDAMYWYRQDPGQGLRLIYYSQIVNDFQKGDIAEGYSVSREKKESFPLTVTSAQKNPTAFYLCASTLAGVTDTQYFGPGTRLTVL.